What follows is one T cell receptor (beta chain) and its context. Its antigen is unidentified. Germline V CDR1 and CDR2: SGHDN, FVKESK. Trimming cost V 1 base and J 6 bases, with 5 bases left between them. This CDR3 spans 12 amino acids. The data stem from a study of cytotoxic CD8 clonotypes in ibrutinib-treated CLL. Study observations and caveats: Public clonotypes occurred uncommonly; on treatment, they contracted or remained stable.

Clones were sequenced by immunoSEQ multiplex PCR, and TCRdb holds only the in-frame ones, with some missing. This sample has about 300,000 clones, with more than 70% found just once. Source: PBMCs, taken at disease progression, from a patient treated with ibrutinib. This chain connects TRBV14 to TRBJ2-3; unclear D gene. The sequence was collected from a human donor with chronic lymphocytic leukemia. The CDR3 DNA reads as TGTGCCAGCAGCCAAGTACGGGATACGCAGTATTTT. Translating gives CASSQVRDTQYF. Looking up the rest from reference TRBV14 and TRBJ2-3 gives the full variable domain: EAGVTQFPSHSVIEKGQTVTLRCDPISGHDNLYWYRRVMGKEIKFLLHFVKESKQDESGMPNNRFLAERTGGTYSTLKVQPAELEDSGVYFCASSQVRDTQYFGPGTRLTVL.